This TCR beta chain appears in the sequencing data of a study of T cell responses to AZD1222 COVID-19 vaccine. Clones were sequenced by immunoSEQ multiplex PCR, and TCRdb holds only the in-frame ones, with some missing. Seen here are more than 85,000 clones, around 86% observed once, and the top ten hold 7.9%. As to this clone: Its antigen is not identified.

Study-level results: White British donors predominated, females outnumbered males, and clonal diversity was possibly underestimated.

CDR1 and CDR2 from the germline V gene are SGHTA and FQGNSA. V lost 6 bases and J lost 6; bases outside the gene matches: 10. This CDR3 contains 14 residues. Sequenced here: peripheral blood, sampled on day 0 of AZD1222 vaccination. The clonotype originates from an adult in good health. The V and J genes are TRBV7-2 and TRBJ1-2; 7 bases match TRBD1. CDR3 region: CASRGGQTRDGYTF. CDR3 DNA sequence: TGTGCCAGCAGGGGGGGACAGACCAGAGATGGCTACACCTTC.